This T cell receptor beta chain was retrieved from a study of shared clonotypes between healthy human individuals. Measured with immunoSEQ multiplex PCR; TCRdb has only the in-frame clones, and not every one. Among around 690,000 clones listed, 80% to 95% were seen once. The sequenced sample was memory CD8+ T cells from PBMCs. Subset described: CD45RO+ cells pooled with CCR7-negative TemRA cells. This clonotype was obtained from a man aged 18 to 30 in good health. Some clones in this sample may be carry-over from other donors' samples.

CDR3 in amino acids: CSVEGRRGDEQYF. CDR3 sequence (DNA): TGCAGCGTTGAAGGTCGCAGGGGGGACGAGCAGTACTTC. The chain recombines TRBV29-1 with TRBJ2-7; D might be TRBD1 (7 bases). The CDR3 has 13 residues. Germline values: CDR1 SQVTM, CDR2 ANQGSEA. V was cut by 1 base and J by 5 bases, with 12 bases left in between.